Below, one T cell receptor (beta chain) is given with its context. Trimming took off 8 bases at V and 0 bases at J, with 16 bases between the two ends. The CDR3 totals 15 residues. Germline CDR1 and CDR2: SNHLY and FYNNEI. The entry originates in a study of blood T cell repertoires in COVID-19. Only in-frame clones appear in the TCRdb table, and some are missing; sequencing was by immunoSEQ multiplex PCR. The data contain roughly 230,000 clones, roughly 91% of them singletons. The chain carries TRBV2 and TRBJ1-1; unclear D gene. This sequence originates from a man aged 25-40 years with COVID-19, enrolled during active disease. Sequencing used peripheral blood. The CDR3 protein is CASSIAPRLNTEAFF. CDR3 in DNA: TGTGCCAGCTCCATAGCGCCCCGATTGAACACTGAAGCTTTCTTT.